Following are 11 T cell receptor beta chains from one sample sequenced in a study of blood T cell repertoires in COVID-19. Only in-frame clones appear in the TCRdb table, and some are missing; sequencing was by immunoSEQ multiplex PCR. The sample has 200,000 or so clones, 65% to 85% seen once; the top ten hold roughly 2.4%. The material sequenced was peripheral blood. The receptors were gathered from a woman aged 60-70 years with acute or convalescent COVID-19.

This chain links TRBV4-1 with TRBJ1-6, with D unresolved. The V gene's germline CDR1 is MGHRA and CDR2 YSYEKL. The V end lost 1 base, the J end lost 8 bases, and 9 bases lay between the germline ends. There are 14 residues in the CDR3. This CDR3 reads CASSQGGIHSPLHF. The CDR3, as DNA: TGCGCCAGCAGCCAAGGAGGAATACATTCACCCCTCCACTTT.

The CDR3 DNA reads as TGTGCCAGCAGCGAGAGTCCTGGAAACACCATATATTTT. Its protein product is CASSESPGNTIYF. The J gene is TRBJ1-3, the V gene TRBV7-8; D ambiguous. The CDR3 is 13 amino acids. Between the trimmed V and J ends, which lost 5 bases and 2 bases, there was a span of 7 bases. Germline CDR1 SGHVS, CDR2 FQNEAQ.

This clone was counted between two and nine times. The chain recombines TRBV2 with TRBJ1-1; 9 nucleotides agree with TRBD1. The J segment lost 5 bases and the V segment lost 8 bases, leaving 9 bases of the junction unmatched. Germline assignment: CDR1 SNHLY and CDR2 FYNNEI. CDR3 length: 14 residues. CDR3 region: CASGLGTGRTEAFF. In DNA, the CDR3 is TGTGCCAGCGGCCTCGGGACAGGGCGAACTGAAGCTTTCTTT. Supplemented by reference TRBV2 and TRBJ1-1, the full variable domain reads EPEVTQTPSHQVTQMGQEVILRCVPISNHLYFYWYRQILGQKVEFLVSFYNNEISEKSEIFDDQFSVERPDGSNFTLKIRSTKLEDSAMYFCASGLGTGRTEAFFGQGTRLTVV.

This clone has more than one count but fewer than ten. Here the CDR3 reads CASSQLTAGSGNTIYF. CDR3 DNA: TGTGCCAGCAGCCAACTTACAGCAGGCTCTGGAAACACCATATATTTT. The J gene is TRBJ1-3, the V gene TRBV3-1 (or the pseudogene TRBV3-2); no reliable D call. V was trimmed by 2 bases and J by 0 bases, leaving 11 bases between them. In germline, CDR1 is LGHDT, CDR2 YNNKEL (reference sequence). CDR3 length: 16 amino acids.

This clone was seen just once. The CDR3 is CATSGTFGEKLFF. The CDR3 DNA reads as TGTGCCACCTCCGGGACATTTGGTGAAAAACTGTTTTTT. The J gene is TRBJ1-4, the V gene TRBV15, with D perhaps matching TRBD1 (6 bases). The CDR3 runs 13 residues. Germline loops: CDR1 LNHNV, CDR2 YYDKDF (reference sequence). The ends were cut back, 8 bases at V and 7 bases at J, with 14 bases in the middle.

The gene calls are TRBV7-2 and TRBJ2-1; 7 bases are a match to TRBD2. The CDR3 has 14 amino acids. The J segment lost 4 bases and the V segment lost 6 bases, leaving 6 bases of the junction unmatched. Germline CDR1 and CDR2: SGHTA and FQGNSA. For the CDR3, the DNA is TGTGCCAGCAGTCCCGGGAGGAAATACAATGAGCAGTTCTTC. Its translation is CASSPGRKYNEQFF. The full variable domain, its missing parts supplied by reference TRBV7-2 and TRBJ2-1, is GAGVSQSPSNKVTEKGKDVELRCDPISGHTALYWYRQSLGQGLEFLIYFQGNSAPDKSGLPSDRFSAERTGGSVSTLTIQRTQQEDSAVYLCASSPGRKYNEQFFGPGTRLTVL.

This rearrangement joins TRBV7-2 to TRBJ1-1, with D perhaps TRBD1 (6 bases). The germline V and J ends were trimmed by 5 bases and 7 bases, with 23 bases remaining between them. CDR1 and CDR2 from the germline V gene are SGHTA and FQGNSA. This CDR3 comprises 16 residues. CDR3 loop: CASSPLRGQGKIEAFF. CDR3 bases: TGTGCCAGCAGCCCCTTAAGAGGGCAGGGGAAAATTGAAGCTTTCTTT.

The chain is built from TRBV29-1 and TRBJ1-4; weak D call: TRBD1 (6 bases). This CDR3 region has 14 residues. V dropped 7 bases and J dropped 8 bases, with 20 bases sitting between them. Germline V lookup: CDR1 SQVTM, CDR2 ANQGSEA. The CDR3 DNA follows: TGCAGCGCCCGGGTCCAGCCCCAGGGGGAAAAACTGTTTTTT. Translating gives CSARVQPQGEKLFF.

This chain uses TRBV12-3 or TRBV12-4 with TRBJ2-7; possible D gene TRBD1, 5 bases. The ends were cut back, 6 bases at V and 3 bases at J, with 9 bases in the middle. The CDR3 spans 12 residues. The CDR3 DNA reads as TGTGCCAGCAGCCCGGACAACTACGAGCAGTACTTC. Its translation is CASSPDNYEQYF.

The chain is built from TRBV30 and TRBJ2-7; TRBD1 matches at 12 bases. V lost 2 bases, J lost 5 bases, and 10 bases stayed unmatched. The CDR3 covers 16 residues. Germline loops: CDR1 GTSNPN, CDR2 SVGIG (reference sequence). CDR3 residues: CAWSLYFGTGGHEQYF. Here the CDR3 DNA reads TGTGCCTGGAGTCTATACTTCGGGACAGGGGGCCACGAGCAGTACTTC.

Here the CDR3 DNA reads TGTGCCAGCAGCACGGGACTAGCGGGGGCCCGCGCGAACCTTCGGGGGCAGTTCTTC. Translating it yields CASSTGLAGARANLRGQFF. The V and J genes are TRBV7-9 and TRBJ2-1, with 14 bases that match TRBD2. After removal of 5 bases from V and 12 bases from J, the junction contained 21 bases not matched to a gene. The CDR3 is made up of 19 amino acids. The germline CDR1 and CDR2 sequences are SEHNR and FQNEAQ (reference sequence).